The rows below give T cell receptor beta chains drawn from one sample of a study of blood T cell repertoires in COVID-19. Measured with immunoSEQ multiplex PCR; TCRdb has only the in-frame clones, and not every one. The table shows fewer than 200,000 clones, with over 80% occurring only once. Sample: PBMCs or T cells enriched from blood (not recorded which). The source of these receptors is a woman aged 45-65 years who had recovered from COVID-19. Each CDR3 is given with its conserved first and last residue. Fields, in order: J gene, D gene, clone size, V gene, CDR3 DNA, CDR3 protein. The D gene is left open where the match is weak. Only some rows state a clone size, as once, few, many or a class for expanded clones.

J: TRBJ2-5; D: TRBD2; size: -; V: TRBV7-8; DNA: TGTGCCAGCAGCTGGACTAGCCAAGAGACCCAGTACTTC; CDR3: CASSWTSQETQYF
J: TRBJ1-1; D: -; size: once; V: TRBV14; DNA: TGTGCCAGCAGCCAGTATATCGGGGGGACTGAAGCTTTCTTT; CDR3: CASSQYIGGTEAFF
J: TRBJ2-2; D: TRBD2; size: once; V: TRBV5-4; DNA: TGTGCCAGCAGCTTGGGGACTAGCGGGAGCGCGAACACCGGGGAGCTGTTTTTT; CDR3: CASSLGTSGSANTGELFF
J: TRBJ2-3; D: -; size: few; V: TRBV27; DNA: TGTGCCAGCAGCAGATACCGGGGCACAGATACGCAGTATTTT; CDR3: CASSRYRGTDTQYF
J: TRBJ1-4; D: -; size: -; V: TRBV3-1/TRBV3-2; DNA: TGTGCCAGCAGCCTACAGGGCGGGAATGAAAAACTGTTTTTT; CDR3: CASSLQGGNEKLFF
J: TRBJ2-1; D: -; size: few; V: TRBV11-2; DNA: TGTGCCAGCAGCCCCCCGGCAGCGGAGCAGTTCTTC; CDR3: CASSPPAAEQFF
J: TRBJ2-1; D: TRBD2; size: -; V: TRBV7-9; DNA: TGTGCCAGCAGCGCAGTTACTAGCGGGAACAATGAGCAGTTCTTC; CDR3: CASSAVTSGNNEQFF
J: TRBJ2-5; D: TRBD1; size: -; V: TRBV2; DNA: TGTGCCAGCAGTGGAGGGACAGGGGAGACCCAGTACTTC; CDR3: CASSGGTGETQYF
J: TRBJ2-2; D: TRBD2; size: -; V: TRBV9; DNA: TGTGCCAGCAGCGTAGGGCTAGCGGGATTTTCTTTGATCGGGGAGCTGTTTTTT; CDR3: CASSVGLAGFSLIGELFF
J: TRBJ1-2; D: TRBD1; size: -; V: TRBV7-2; DNA: TGTGCCAGCAGCACCCCGACCCGGGACAGGGGACGTGGCTACACCTTC; CDR3: CASSTPTRDRGRGYTF
J: TRBJ1-2; D: -; size: -; V: TRBV10-3; DNA: TGTGCCATCAGTGATGGCGGTTATGGCTACACCTTC; CDR3: CAISDGGYGYTF
J: TRBJ2-5; D: -; size: -; V: TRBV5-1; DNA: TGCGCCAGCAGCAAAGCCCAAGAGACCCAGTACTTC; CDR3: CASSKAQETQYF
J: TRBJ2-2; D: -; size: -; V: TRBV29-1; DNA: TGCAGCGTTGCAGCCGGGGAGCTGTTTTTT; CDR3: CSVAAGELFF
J: TRBJ1-4; D: TRBD1; size: -; V: TRBV30; DNA: TGTGCCTGGAGTGGAAGGGGGCGAGAAAAACTGTTTTTT; CDR3: CAWSGRGREKLFF
J: TRBJ2-2; D: TRBD1; size: -; V: TRBV7-7; DNA: TGTGCCAGCAGCCCTGGACAGGGATGGGCCGGGGAGCTGTTTTTT; CDR3: CASSPGQGWAGELFF
J: TRBJ2-2; D: TRBD1; size: -; V: TRBV7-9; DNA: TGTGCCAGCAGCCAAGGACAGGCGGCCGGGCTTTTAACCGGGGAGCTGTTTTTT; CDR3: CASSQGQAAGLLTGELFF
J: TRBJ1-2; D: -; size: -; V: TRBV4-2; DNA: TGTGCCAGCAGCCAAGATCTTGGACAGTACGGTGGCTACACCTTC; CDR3: CASSQDLGQYGGYTF
J: TRBJ1-6; D: TRBD1; size: -; V: TRBV7-9; DNA: TGTGCCAGCAGCCGCGGGACAGGGGGCCGGGATTCACCCCTCCACTTT; CDR3: CASSRGTGGRDSPLHF
J: TRBJ2-3; D: TRBD2; size: -; V: TRBV4-3; DNA: TGCGCCAGCAGCCAAGTACTAGCGGGAGGGCCGATTGGGACAGATACGCAGTATTTT; CDR3: CASSQVLAGGPIGTDTQYF
J: TRBJ1-1; D: -; size: -; V: TRBV19; DNA: TGTGCCACCCTGTGGAGGGGATCTGAAGCTTTCTTT; CDR3: CATLWRGSEAFF
J: TRBJ2-5; D: TRBD2; size: once; V: TRBV6-5; DNA: TGTGCCAGCAGTTACGTAGCGGGGGGGATAAAGACCCAGTACTTC; CDR3: CASSYVAGGIKTQYF
J: TRBJ2-2; D: -; size: once; V: TRBV14; DNA: TGTGCCAGCAGCCAACTGAACACCGGGGAGCTGTTTTTT; CDR3: CASSQLNTGELFF
J: TRBJ2-3; D: -; size: -; V: TRBV6-2/TRBV6-3; DNA: TGTGCCAGCAGCCCGTCCCAGCGACCCACAGATACGCAGTATTTT; CDR3: CASSPSQRPTDTQYF
J: TRBJ1-6; D: TRBD1; size: few; V: TRBV5-1; DNA: TGCGCCAGCAGCCTGTGGGACAGCAATTCACCCCTCCACTTT; CDR3: CASSLWDSNSPLHF
J: TRBJ2-3; D: TRBD1; size: few; V: TRBV14; DNA: TGTGCCAGCAGCCAAGGGGACAGTTTTGGAGATACGCAGTATTTT; CDR3: CASSQGDSFGDTQYF
J: TRBJ2-5; D: TRBD2; size: -; V: TRBV7-3; DNA: TGTGCCAGCAGCTCCGAGGGGACTAGAAGGCAAGAGACCCAGTACTTC; CDR3: CASSSEGTRRQETQYF
J: TRBJ2-3; D: TRBD2; size: -; V: TRBV6-5; DNA: TGTGCCAGCAGTTACATTACTAGCGGCAGGGATACGCAGTATTTT; CDR3: CASSYITSGRDTQYF
J: TRBJ2-1; D: TRBD2; size: once; V: TRBV6-2/TRBV6-3; DNA: TGTGCCAGCAGTTTCCCCCGACTAGCGGGAGGGCCTGAGGATGAGCAGTTCTTC; CDR3: CASSFPRLAGGPEDEQFF
J: TRBJ1-1; D: -; size: -; V: TRBV12-3/TRBV12-4; DNA: TGTGCCAGCAGACCCAGTATGAGGCATGAAGCTTTCTTT; CDR3: CASRPSMRHEAFF
J: TRBJ1-1; D: -; size: -; V: TRBV18; DNA: TGTGCCAGCTCACCCAGGGGACCGTCGAACACTGAAGCTTTCTTT; CDR3: CASSPRGPSNTEAFF
J: TRBJ1-2; D: -; size: -; V: TRBV19; DNA: TGTGCCAGTAGTATGAGGCAGATCGGCTATGGCTACACCTTC; CDR3: CASSMRQIGYGYTF
J: TRBJ1-1; D: TRBD1; size: -; V: TRBV6-5; DNA: TGTGCCAGCAGGCCCCCGGGACAGAGCACTGAAGCTTTCTTT; CDR3: CASRPPGQSTEAFF
J: TRBJ1-1; D: -; size: -; V: TRBV7-2; DNA: TGTGCCAGCAGCTCCCCCGCAGACAAACCCAACACTGAAGCTTTCTTT; CDR3: CASSSPADKPNTEAFF
J: TRBJ1-2; D: -; size: once; V: TRBV7-2; DNA: TGTGCCAGCAGCTTTAAAGATAGGGGGTCGGCAGGCTACACCTTC; CDR3: CASSFKDRGSAGYTF
J: TRBJ1-2; D: -; size: -; V: TRBV27; DNA: TGTGCCAGCAGCCGAGAGGGCAGCGCCCTGCGGGGCTACACCTTC; CDR3: CASSREGSALRGYTF
J: TRBJ1-6; D: TRBD1; size: -; V: TRBV2; DNA: TGTGCCAGCAGGGACAGGGTGCGGCGGGATTCACCCCTCCACTTT; CDR3: CASRDRVRRDSPLHF
J: TRBJ1-6; D: TRBD1; size: once; V: TRBV30; DNA: TGTGCCTGGGACCGGGACAGAAATTCACCCCTCCACTTT; CDR3: CAWDRDRNSPLHF
J: TRBJ1-5; D: -; size: -; V: TRBV6-1; DNA: TGTGCCAGCAGTGAAGATAGGGGGTACAATCAGCCCCAGCATTTT; CDR3: CASSEDRGYNQPQHF
J: TRBJ2-1; D: -; size: once; V: TRBV5-1; DNA: TGCGCCAGCAGCCCGACATGGGGGCTATTGAATGAGCAGTTCTTC; CDR3: CASSPTWGLLNEQFF
J: TRBJ2-5; D: -; size: -; V: TRBV28; DNA: TGTGCCAGCAGTTTACTTCGGGAGACCCAGTACTTC; CDR3: CASSLLRETQYF
J: TRBJ2-3; D: -; size: -; V: TRBV7-9; DNA: TGTGCCAGCAGCCTTGGGGGGACTAGCACAGATACGCAGTATTTT; CDR3: CASSLGGTSTDTQYF
J: TRBJ1-2; D: -; size: -; V: TRBV29-1; DNA: TGCAGCGTTTACGGCGGGGCCTATGGCTACACCTTC; CDR3: CSVYGGAYGYTF
J: TRBJ1-1; D: TRBD1; size: -; V: TRBV9; DNA: TGTGCCAGCAGCGTAGGGGGGACAGTGAACACTGAAGCTTTCTTT; CDR3: CASSVGGTVNTEAFF
J: TRBJ2-2; D: TRBD2; size: -; V: TRBV7-2; DNA: TGTGCCAGCAGCGTCGGACTAGCGGGAGTCACCGGGGAGCTGTTTTTT; CDR3: CASSVGLAGVTGELFF
J: TRBJ1-5; D: TRBD1; size: -; V: TRBV10-2; DNA: TGCGCCAGCTGGGACAGGGACAATCAGCCCCAGCATTTT; CDR3: CASWDRDNQPQHF
J: TRBJ1-2; D: TRBD1; size: -; V: TRBV2; DNA: TGTGCCAGCAGTGAGAACCCCGGGACAGCCTATGGCTACACCTTC; CDR3: CASSENPGTAYGYTF
J: TRBJ1-1; D: -; size: -; V: TRBV18; DNA: TGTGCCAGCTCACAGGAGGCGGTTGGAGCTTTCTTT; CDR3: CASSQEAVGAFF
J: TRBJ2-5; D: TRBD1; size: few; V: TRBV6-4; DNA: TGTGCCAGCAGTGCCGGGACAGGGGGAGGAGAGACCCAGTACTTC; CDR3: CASSAGTGGGETQYF
J: TRBJ1-4; D: TRBD1; size: -; V: TRBV10-2; DNA: TGCGCCAGCAGCCGACAGGGCGCAACTAATGAAAAACTGTTTTTT; CDR3: CASSRQGATNEKLFF
J: TRBJ1-1; D: -; size: -; V: TRBV5-8; DNA: TGTGCCAGCAGCGATGGGAGGGTTGGGAACACTGAAGCTTTCTTT; CDR3: CASSDGRVGNTEAFF
J: TRBJ2-3; D: -; size: -; V: TRBV5-6; DNA: TGTGCCAGCAGCTTTTCTGGAGTAGATACGCAGTATTTT; CDR3: CASSFSGVDTQYF
J: TRBJ1-4; D: TRBD1; size: -; V: TRBV28; DNA: TGTGCCAGCAAGCCCGGCCGGGACAGGGTGGGAAAACTGTTTTTT; CDR3: CASKPGRDRVGKLFF
J: TRBJ2-5; D: -; size: -; V: TRBV9; DNA: TGTGCCAGCAGCGTAGGGGTCCCACGAGGGGGAAGGGAGACCCAGTACTTC; CDR3: CASSVGVPRGGRETQYF